This is a list of T cell receptor beta chains from one sample in a study of blood T cell repertoires in COVID-19. Clones were sequenced by immunoSEQ multiplex PCR, and TCRdb holds only the in-frame ones, with some missing. The sample includes about 67,000 clones, roughly 90% of them seen just once. Sequenced sample: peripheral blood. These TCRs come from a woman in her fifties or sixties with acute or convalescent COVID-19. Both conserved end residues are part of each CDR3. Fields, in order: J gene, D gene, clone size, V gene, CDR3 protein, CDR3 DNA. D genes are given only for firm matches. Size values are once, few and many counts, or a class for expanded clones, and some rows have none.

TRBJ1-2 | - | - | TRBV28 | CASSLWSWGENAYGYTF | TGTGCCAGCAGTTTATGGTCGTGGGGGGAGAATGCCTATGGCTACACCTTC
TRBJ1-6 | - | - | TRBV7-2 | CASSEGVYNSPLHF | TGTGCCAGCAGTGAGGGCGTTTATAATTCACCCCTCCACTTT
TRBJ2-1 | - | - | TRBV7-9 | CASSPSDGSYNEQFF | TGTGCCAGCAGCCCCAGCGATGGGTCCTACAATGAGCAGTTCTTC
TRBJ2-1 | - | few | TRBV19 | CASAPDRAFYNEQFF | TGTGCCAGTGCCCCCGACAGAGCCTTCTACAATGAGCAGTTCTTC
TRBJ2-5 | TRBD2 | - | TRBV7-8 | CASSVSGATETQYF | TGTGCCAGCAGCGTTAGCGGGGCTACAGAGACCCAGTACTTC
TRBJ1-1 | - | once | TRBV4-2 | CASSQDGQRTEAFF | TGTGCCAGCAGCCAAGATGGGCAGCGGACTGAAGCTTTCTTT
TRBJ2-3 | TRBD1 | - | TRBV5-8 | CASSKRQGFASTDTQYF | TGTGCCAGCAGCAAAAGACAGGGCTTCGCTAGCACAGATACGCAGTATTTT
TRBJ1-1 | - | - | TRBV11-3 | CASSSIRGETEAFF | TGTGCCAGCAGCTCAATACGGGGGGAGACTGAAGCTTTCTTT
TRBJ2-3 | TRBD1 | once | TRBV29-1 | CSVATGGWTDTQYF | TGCAGCGTCGCTACAGGGGGTTGGACAGATACGCAGTATTTT
TRBJ2-2 | TRBD2 | - | TRBV7-9 | CASSSLPGGNTGELFF | TGTGCCAGCAGCTCCTTACCGGGGGGTAACACCGGGGAGCTGTTTTTT
TRBJ1-2 | TRBD1 | - | TRBV28 | CASSLPPQGAFYDYGYTF | TGTGCCAGCAGTTTACCCCCACAGGGGGCTTTTTATGACTATGGCTACACCTTC
TRBJ2-2 | TRBD1 | - | TRBV5-5 | CASSSIRQGLTGELFF | TGTGCCAGCAGCTCGATTAGACAGGGTCTCACCGGGGAGCTGTTTTTT
TRBJ2-4 | TRBD1 | - | TRBV5-4 | CASSLGQVGTKNIQYF | TGTGCCAGCAGCCTGGGACAGGTCGGGACCAAAAACATTCAGTACTTC
TRBJ1-2 | TRBD1 | - | TRBV7-2 | CASSFDRGQGYTF | TGTGCCAGCAGCTTCGACAGGGGGCAAGGCTACACCTTC
TRBJ2-1 | - | - | TRBV27 | CASSQARGFTINEQFF | TGTGCCAGCAGTCAAGCCCGGGGGTTTACGATTAATGAGCAGTTCTTC
TRBJ1-4 | - | - | TRBV6-1 | CASSDWGVDEKLFF | TGTGCCAGCAGTGATTGGGGGGTAGATGAAAAACTGTTTTTT
TRBJ2-3 | - | - | TRBV9 | CASSMTHSTDTQYF | TGTGCCAGCAGCATGACTCACAGCACAGATACGCAGTATTTT
TRBJ1-1 | TRBD1 | few | TRBV6-2/TRBV6-3 | CASSSPARQGVWAFF | TGTGCCAGCAGTTCTCCGGCCAGACAGGGCGTGTGGGCTTTCTTT
TRBJ2-5 | - | - | TRBV19 | CASSNGGVRGGTQYF | TGTGCCAGTAGTAATGGGGGAGTCAGGGGCGGGACCCAGTACTTC
TRBJ2-5 | TRBD1 | large | TRBV25-1 | CASSELGQGETQYF | TGTGCCAGCAGTGAATTAGGACAGGGGGAGACCCAGTACTTC
TRBJ1-5 | TRBD1 | - | TRBV7-9 | CASSPTGTGPWGGNQPQHF | TGTGCCAGCAGTCCCACCGGGACAGGGCCGTGGGGGGGCAATCAGCCCCAGCATTTT
TRBJ2-1 | TRBD2 | - | TRBV24-1 | CATSDPGLAGGSYNEQFF | TGTGCCACCAGTGATCCCGGACTAGCGGGGGGTTCCTACAATGAGCAGTTCTTC
TRBJ2-5 | TRBD2 | - | TRBV28 | CASSLPSGREAQYF | TGTGCCAGCAGTCTCCCTAGCGGAAGAGAGGCCCAGTACTTC
TRBJ1-5 | - | - | TRBV3-1/TRBV3-2 | CASSQPNQPQHF | TGTGCCAGCAGCCAACCTAATCAGCCCCAGCATTTT
TRBJ2-3 | - | - | TRBV19 | CASSSIGGLDTQYF | TGTGCCAGTAGTTCAATCGGGGGGCTGGATACGCAGTATTTT
TRBJ2-1 | TRBD1 | few | TRBV27 | CASSLLSGGRGSEQFF | TGTGCCAGCAGTTTATTATCAGGGGGCCGGGGGAGTGAGCAGTTCTTC
TRBJ1-4 | - | - | TRBV6-5 | CASRGQNGEKLFF | TGTGCCAGCAGGGGTCAAAACGGGGAAAAACTGTTTTTT
TRBJ1-4 | TRBD1 | - | TRBV5-1 | CASSLGTGRFNEKLFF | TGCGCCAGCAGCTTAGGGACAGGAAGATTCAATGAAAAACTGTTTTTT
TRBJ2-1 | TRBD2 | - | TRBV7-2 | CASSSGLAGDQFF | TGTGCCAGCAGCTCAGGACTAGCGGGAGACCAGTTCTTC
TRBJ1-1 | - | - | TRBV29-1 | CSAQTDWNTEAFF | TGCAGCGCACAGACAGACTGGAACACTGAAGCTTTCTTT
TRBJ2-1 | - | - | TRBV20-1 | CSTTVYNEQFF | TGCAGTACGACAGTCTACAATGAGCAGTTCTTC
TRBJ2-3 | TRBD2 | - | TRBV6-5 | CASSLLAGGGDTQYF | TGTGCCAGCAGCCTACTAGCGGGAGGGGGAGATACGCAGTATTTT
TRBJ2-3 | TRBD1 | - | TRBV7-9 | CASSSRQGEVDTQYF | TGTGCCAGCAGCTCCCGACAGGGAGAAGTTGATACGCAGTATTTT
TRBJ2-1 | - | - | TRBV10-3 | CASRLRAFNEQFF | TGTGCCAGCCGGCTGAGGGCCTTCAATGAGCAGTTCTTC
TRBJ2-5 | TRBD1 | - | TRBV14 | CASSDLPGQGLKTQYF | TGTGCCAGCAGCGATTTGCCGGGACAGGGGTTAAAGACCCAGTACTTC
TRBJ2-3 | - | few | TRBV1 | CTSSQEAGGPGTDTQYF | TGCACCAGCAGCCAAGAAGCGGGAGGGCCGGGGACAGATACGCAGTATTTT
TRBJ1-2 | TRBD1 | - | TRBV5-1 | CASSPGTEGYTF | TGCGCCAGCAGCCCAGGGACAGAGGGCTACACCTTC
TRBJ1-2 | - | few | TRBV5-8 | CASTRGTFGYTF | TGTGCCAGCACCCGAGGAACTTTTGGCTACACCTTC
TRBJ2-1 | TRBD2 | - | TRBV5-4 | CASSPGLAVVDNEQFF | TGTGCCAGCAGCCCCGGACTAGCGGTAGTCGACAATGAGCAGTTCTTC
TRBJ1-4 | - | - | TRBV3-1/TRBV3-2 | CASSLSYPATNEKLFF | TGTGCCAGCAGCCTGAGCTATCCTGCAACTAATGAAAAACTGTTTTTT
TRBJ2-3 | - | once | TRBV10-3 | CAISAQEGSTDTQYF | TGTGCCATCAGTGCCCAGGAGGGGAGCACAGATACGCAGTATTTT